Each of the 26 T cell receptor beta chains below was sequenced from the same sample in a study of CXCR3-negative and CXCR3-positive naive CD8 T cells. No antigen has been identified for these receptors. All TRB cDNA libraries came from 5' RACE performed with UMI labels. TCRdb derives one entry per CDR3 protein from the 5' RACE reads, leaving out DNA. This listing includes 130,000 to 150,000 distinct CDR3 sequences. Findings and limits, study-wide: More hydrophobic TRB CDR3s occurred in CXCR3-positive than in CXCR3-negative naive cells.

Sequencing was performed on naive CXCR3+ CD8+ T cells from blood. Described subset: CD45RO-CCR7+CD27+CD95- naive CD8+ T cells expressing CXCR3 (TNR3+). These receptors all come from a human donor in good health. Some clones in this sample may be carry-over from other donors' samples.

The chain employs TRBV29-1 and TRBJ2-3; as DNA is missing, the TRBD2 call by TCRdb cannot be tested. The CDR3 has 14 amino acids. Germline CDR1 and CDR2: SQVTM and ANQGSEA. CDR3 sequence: CSVVCLAGPDTQYF.

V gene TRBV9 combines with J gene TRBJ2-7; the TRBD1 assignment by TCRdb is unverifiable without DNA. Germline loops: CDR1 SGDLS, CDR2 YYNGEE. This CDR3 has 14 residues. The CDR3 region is CASSVEGQAYEQYF.

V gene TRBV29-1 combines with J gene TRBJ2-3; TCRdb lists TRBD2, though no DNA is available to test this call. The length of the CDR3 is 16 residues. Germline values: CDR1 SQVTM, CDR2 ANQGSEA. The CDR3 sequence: CSVVLTSGGSTDTQYF.

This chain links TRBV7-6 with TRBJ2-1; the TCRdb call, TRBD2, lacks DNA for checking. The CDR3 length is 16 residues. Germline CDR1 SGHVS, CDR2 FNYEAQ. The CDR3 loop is CASSLTSGRSYNEQFF.

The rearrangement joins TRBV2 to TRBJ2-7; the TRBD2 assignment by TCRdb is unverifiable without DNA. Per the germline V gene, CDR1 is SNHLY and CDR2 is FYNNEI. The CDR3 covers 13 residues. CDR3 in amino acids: CASITGTDYEQYF. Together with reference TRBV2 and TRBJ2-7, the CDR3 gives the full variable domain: EPEVTQTPSHQVTQMGQEVILRCVPISNHLYFYWYRQILGQKVEFLVSFYNNEISEKSEIFDDQFSVERPDGSNFTLKIRSTKLEDSAMYFCASITGTDYEQYFGPGTRLTVT.

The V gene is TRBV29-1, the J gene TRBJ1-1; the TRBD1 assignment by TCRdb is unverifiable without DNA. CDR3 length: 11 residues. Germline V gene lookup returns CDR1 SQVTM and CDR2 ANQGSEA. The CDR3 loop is CSVDAGVEAFF.

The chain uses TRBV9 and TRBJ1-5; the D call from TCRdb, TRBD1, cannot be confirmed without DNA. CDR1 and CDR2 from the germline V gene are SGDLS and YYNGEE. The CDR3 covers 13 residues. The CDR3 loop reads CASSEGAGQPQHF.

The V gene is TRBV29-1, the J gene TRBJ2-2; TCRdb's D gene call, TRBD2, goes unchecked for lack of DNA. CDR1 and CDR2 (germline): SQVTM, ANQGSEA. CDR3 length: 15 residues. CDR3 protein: CSVEPASSNTGELFF.

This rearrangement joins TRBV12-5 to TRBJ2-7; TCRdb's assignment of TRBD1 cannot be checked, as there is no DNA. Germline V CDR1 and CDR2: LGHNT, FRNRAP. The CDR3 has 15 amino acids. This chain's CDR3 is CASGPGQGLFNEQYF.

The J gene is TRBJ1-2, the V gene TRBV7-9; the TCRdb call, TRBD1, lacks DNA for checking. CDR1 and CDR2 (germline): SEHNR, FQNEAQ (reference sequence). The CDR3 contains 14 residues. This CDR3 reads CASSLAGNHYGYTF.

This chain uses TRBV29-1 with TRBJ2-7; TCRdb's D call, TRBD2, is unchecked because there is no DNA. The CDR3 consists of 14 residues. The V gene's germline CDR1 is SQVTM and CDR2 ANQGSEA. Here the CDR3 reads CSVDLASIPYEQYF.

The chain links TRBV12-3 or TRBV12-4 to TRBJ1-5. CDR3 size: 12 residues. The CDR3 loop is CASSTGSGPQHF.

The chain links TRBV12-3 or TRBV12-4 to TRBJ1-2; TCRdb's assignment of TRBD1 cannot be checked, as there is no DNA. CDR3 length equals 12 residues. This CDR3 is CASRTGGAGYTF.

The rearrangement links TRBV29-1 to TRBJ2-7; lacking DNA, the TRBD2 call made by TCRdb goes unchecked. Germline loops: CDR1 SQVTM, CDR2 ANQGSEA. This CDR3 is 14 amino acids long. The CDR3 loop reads CSVHSGTHSYEQYF.

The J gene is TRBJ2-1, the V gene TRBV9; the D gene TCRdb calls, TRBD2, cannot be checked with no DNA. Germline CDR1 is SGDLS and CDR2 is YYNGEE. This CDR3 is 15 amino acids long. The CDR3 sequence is CASSSGLAAYNEQFF.

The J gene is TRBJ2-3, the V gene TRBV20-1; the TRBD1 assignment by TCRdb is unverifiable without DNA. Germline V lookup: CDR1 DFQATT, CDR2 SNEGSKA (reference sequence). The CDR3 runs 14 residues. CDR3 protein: CSGASGGYSDTQYF.

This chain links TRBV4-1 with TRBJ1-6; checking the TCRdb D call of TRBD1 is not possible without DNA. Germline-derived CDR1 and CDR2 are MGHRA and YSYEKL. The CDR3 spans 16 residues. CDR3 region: CASSQVLGAYNSPLHF.

The CDR3 sequence is CASSYGLGNQPQHF. The rearrangement joins TRBV28 to TRBJ1-5. CDR1 and CDR2 (germline): MDHEN, SYDVKM. The CDR3 spans 14 residues.

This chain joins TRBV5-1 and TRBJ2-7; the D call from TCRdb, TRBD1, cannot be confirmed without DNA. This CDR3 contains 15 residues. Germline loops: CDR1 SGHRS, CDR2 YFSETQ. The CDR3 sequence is CASSLVGARDYEQYF.

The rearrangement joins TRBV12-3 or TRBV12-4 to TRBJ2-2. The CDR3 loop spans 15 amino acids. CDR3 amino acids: CASSLKPDYTGELFF.

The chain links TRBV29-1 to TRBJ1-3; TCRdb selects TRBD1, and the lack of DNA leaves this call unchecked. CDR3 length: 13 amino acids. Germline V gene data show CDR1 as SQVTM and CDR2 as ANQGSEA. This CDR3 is CSAKTGSGNTIYF.

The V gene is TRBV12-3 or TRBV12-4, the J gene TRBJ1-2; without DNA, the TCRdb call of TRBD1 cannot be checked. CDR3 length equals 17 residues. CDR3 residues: CASSLAPDREIMDGYTF.

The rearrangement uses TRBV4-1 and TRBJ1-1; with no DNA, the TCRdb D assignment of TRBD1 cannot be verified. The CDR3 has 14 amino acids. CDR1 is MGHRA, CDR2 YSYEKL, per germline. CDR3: CASSQEAGVTEAFF.

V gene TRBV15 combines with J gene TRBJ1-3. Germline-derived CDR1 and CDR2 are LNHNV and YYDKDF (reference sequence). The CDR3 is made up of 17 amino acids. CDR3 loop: CATSRDSSRSSGNTIYF.

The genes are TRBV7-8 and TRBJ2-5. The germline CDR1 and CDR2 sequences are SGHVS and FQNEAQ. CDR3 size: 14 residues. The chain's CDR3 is CASSLWGYQETQYF.

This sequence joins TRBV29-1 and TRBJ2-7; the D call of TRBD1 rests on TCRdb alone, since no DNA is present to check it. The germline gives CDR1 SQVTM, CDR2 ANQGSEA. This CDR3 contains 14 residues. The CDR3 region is CSAVSGTGGNEQYF.